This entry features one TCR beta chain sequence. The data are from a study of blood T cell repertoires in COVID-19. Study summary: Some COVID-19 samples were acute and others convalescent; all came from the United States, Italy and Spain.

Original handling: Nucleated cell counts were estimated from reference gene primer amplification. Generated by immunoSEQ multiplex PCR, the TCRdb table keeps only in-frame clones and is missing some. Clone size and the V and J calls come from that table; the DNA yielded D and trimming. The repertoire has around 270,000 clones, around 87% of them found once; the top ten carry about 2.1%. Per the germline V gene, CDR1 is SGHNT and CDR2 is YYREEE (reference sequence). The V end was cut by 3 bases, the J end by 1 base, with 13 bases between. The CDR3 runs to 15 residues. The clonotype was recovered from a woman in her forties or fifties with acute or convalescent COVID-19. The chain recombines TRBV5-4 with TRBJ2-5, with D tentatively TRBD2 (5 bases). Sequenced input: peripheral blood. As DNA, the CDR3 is TGTGCCAGCAGCTCGCAAGACTATTTCCAAGAGACCCAGTACTTC. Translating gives CASSSQDYFQETQYF.